The present T cell receptor (beta chain) was sequenced within a study of regulatory T cells in long-lasting Graves disease. Regarding the study as a whole: Persistent Graves' patients showed reduced TCR diversity versus newly diagnosed patients. Because few samples were included, accuracy may have been lower.

The table lists this clonotype with many counts. No antigen is known for it. Arm-PCR with iRepertoire HTBI primers amplified the CDR3 regions for these TCR beta libraries. TCRdb re-derived calls from the multiplex PCR reads in MiXCR, one entry per CDR3 protein. Counted here are 450,000 or so distinct CDR3 sequences, less than 25% occurring once; the ten biggest clones make up 7% to 9.5%. This CDR3 comprises 14 residues. Losses at the gene ends were 7 bases for V and 5 bases for J; bases not matched to a gene: 10. The V gene's germline CDR1 is MDHEN and CDR2 SYDVKM. Time point of the sample: persistent/refractory GD, antithyroid drugs over 5 years with positive TRAb. PBMC-derived RNA was used for the TCR library.

The receptor was isolated from a female donor with Graves disease. The material was peripheral blood mononuclear cells (PBMCs), obtained when the disease was refractory, from a patient treated with antithyroid drugs. The chain is built from TRBV28 and TRBJ2-5; 7 nucleotides match TRBD1. In DNA form, the CDR3 reads TGTGCCAGCAACCCGTCTACAGGGGTTGAGACCCAGTACTTC. Its protein product is CASNPSTGVETQYF.